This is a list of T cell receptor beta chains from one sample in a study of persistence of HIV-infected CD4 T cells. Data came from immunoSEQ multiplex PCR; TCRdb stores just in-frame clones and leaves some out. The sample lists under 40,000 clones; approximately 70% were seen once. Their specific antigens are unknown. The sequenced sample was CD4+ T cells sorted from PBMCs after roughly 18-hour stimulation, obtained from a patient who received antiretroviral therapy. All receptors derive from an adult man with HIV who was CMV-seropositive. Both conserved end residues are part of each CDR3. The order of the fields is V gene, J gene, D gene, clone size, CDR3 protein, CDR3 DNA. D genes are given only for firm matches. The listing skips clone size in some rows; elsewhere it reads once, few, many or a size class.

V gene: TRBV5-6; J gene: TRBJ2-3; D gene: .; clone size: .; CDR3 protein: CASSLARGLLDTQYF; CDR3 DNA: TGTGCCAGCAGCTTGGCTCGGGGGTTACTCGATACGCAGTATTTT
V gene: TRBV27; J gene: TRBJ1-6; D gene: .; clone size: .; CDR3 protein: CASSLEGYNSPLHF; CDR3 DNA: TGTGCCAGCAGTTTAGAAGGCTATAATTCACCCCTCCACTTT
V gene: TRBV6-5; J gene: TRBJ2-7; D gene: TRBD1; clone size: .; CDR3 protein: CASSYSAGGYEQYF; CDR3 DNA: TGTGCCAGCAGTTACTCCGCAGGGGGCTACGAGCAGTACTTC
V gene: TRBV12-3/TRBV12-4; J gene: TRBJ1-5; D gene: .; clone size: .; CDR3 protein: CASAPSPQPQHF; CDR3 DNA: TGTGCCAGCGCCCCATCTCCTCAGCCCCAGCATTTT
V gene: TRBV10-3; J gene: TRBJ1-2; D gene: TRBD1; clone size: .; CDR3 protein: CAISIIGTGDYGYTF; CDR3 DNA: TGTGCCATCAGTATAATCGGGACAGGGGACTATGGCTACACCTTC
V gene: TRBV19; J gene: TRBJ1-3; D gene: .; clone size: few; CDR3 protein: CASSIQAASGNTIYF; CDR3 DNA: TGTGCCAGTAGTATACAGGCGGCCTCTGGAAACACCATATATTTT
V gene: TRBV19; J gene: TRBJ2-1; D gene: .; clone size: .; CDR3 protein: CASSIYPYNEQFF; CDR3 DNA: TGTGCCAGTAGTATTTATCCCTACAATGAGCAGTTCTTC
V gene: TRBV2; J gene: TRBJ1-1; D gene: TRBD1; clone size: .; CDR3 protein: CATFRGRGFTEAFF; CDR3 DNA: TGTGCAACCTTCCGGGGCAGGGGGTTCACTGAAGCTTTCTTT
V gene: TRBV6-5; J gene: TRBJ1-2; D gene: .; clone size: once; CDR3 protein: CASERSNLNYGYTF; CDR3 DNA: TGTGCCAGCGAGAGATCTAATTTGAACTATGGCTACACCTTC
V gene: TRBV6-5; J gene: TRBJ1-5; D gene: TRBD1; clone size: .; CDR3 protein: CASRGRTGGNQPQHF; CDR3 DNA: TGTGCCAGCAGGGGTCGGACAGGGGGCAATCAGCCCCAGCATTTT
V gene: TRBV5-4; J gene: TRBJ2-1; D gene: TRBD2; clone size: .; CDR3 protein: CASSFSGGREQFF; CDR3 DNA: TGTGCCAGCAGCTTCTCGGGGGGAAGGGAGCAGTTCTTC
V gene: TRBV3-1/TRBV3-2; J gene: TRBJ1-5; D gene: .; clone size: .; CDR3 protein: CASIRGEGNQPQHF; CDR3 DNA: TGTGCCAGCATTAGGGGAGAGGGCAATCAGCCCCAGCATTTT
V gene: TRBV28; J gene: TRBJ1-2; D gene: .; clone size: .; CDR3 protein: CASSLEGAGNYGYTF; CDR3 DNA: TGTGCCAGCAGTTTAGAGGGCGCTGGCAACTATGGCTACACCTTC
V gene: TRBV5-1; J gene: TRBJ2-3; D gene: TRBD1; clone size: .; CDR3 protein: CASRERQGPSPTDTQYF; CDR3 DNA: TGCGCCAGCCGGGAACGACAGGGGCCCTCCCCCACAGATACGCAGTATTTT
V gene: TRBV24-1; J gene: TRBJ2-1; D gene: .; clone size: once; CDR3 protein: CATSVVTGNEQFF; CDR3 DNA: TGTGCCACCAGTGTGGTGACAGGCAATGAGCAGTTCTTC